The entry below describes one TCR beta chain. Its antigen remains unidentified. The sample comes from a study of CD8 T cells in ankylosing spondylitis. Molecular-barcoded quantitative 5'-RACE produced these TCR beta libraries. TCRdb recomputed calls from the 5' RACE reads with MiXCR, one row per CDR3 protein. The sample contains about 240,000 distinct CDR3 sequences, 8% to 9.5% of which appear only once. Study-wide points: According to the report, clones linked to the disease were significantly enriched in matched synovial fluid samples taken from ankylosing spondylitis patients. Disease-linked clones had a CD8+ phenotype and relatively low frequency in peripheral blood.

CDR1 and CDR2 from the germline V gene are MNHNS and SASEGT. This CDR3 has 16 amino acids. V lost 6 bases, J lost 1 base, and 11 bases stayed unmatched. The sequencing sample was made of blood, either unsorted or a sorted T cell fraction (not recorded which). This receptor was obtained from a male donor with ankylosing spondylitis or in good health (not recorded which). The gene calls are TRBV6-1 and TRBJ1-2, with 7 bases that match TRBD1. The CDR3 nucleotides are TGTGCCAGCAGGACCCTAGGGGACAGACTTAACTATGGCTACACCTTC. Encoded protein: CASRTLGDRLNYGYTF.